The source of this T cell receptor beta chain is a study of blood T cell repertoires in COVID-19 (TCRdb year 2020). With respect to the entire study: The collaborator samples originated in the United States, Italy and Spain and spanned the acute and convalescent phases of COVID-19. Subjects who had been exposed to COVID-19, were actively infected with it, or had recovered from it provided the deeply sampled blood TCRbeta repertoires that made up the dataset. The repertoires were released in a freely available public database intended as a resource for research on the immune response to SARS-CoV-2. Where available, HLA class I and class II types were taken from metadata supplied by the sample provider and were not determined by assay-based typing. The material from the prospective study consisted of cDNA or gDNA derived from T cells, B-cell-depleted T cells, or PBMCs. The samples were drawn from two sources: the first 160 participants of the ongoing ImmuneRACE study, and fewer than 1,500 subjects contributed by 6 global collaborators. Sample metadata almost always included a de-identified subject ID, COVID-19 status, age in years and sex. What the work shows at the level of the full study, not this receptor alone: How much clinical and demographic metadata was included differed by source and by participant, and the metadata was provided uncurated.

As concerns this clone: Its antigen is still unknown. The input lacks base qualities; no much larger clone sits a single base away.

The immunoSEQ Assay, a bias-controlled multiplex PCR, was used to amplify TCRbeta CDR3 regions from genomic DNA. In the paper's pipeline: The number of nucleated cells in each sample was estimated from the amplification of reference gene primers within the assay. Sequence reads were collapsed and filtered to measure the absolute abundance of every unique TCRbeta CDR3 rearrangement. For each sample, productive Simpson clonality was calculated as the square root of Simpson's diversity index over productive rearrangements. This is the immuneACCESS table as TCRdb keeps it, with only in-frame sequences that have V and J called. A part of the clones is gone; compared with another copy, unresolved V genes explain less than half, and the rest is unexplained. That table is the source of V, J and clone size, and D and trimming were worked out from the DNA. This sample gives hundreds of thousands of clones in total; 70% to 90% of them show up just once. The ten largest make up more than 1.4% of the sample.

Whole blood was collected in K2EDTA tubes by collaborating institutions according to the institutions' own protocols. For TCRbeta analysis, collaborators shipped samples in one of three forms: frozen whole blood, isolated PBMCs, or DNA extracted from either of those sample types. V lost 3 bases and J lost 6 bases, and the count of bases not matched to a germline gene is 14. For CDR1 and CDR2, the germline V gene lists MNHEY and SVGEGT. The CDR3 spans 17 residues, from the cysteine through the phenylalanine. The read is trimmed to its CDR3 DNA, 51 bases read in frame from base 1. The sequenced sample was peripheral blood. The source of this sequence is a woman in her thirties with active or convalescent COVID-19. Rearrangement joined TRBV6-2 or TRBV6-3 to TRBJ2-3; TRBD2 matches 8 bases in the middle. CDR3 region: CASSYPSGGAGVDTQYF. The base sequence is TGTGCCAGCAGTTATCCTTCGGGGGGGGCTGGCGTGGATACGCAGTATTTT.